Following are 12 T cell receptor beta chains from one sample sequenced in a study of shared clonotypes between healthy human individuals. Sequencing used immunoSEQ multiplex PCR; TCRdb keeps in-frame clones, though not all of them. The table has around 720,000 clones, 60% to 75% seen once; the top ten hold 1.5% to 2%. Sequencing was performed on memory CD4+ T cells sorted from blood. The subset is: CD45RA-negative fraction. These receptors originate from a woman in her 30s in good health.

The rearrangement joins TRBV5-4 to TRBJ2-6; D gene unclear. This CDR3 region has 14 residues. Germline CDR1 is SGHNT and CDR2 is YYREEE (reference sequence). Trimming pared 0 bases from V and 1 base from J, leaving 2 bases between. The CDR3 nucleotides are TGTGCCAGCAGCTTGGTTTCTGGGGCCAACGTCCTGACTTTC. The encoded protein is CASSLVSGANVLTF.

The J gene is TRBJ2-5, the V gene TRBV2; 7 bases align to TRBD2. From germline, CDR1 is SNHLY and CDR2 FYNNEI. The V segment lost 0 bases and the J segment 1 base; nucleotides outside the gene matches: 8. This CDR3 spans 17 amino acids. CDR3 in amino acids: CASSEAPLAIFQETQYF. The DNA for the CDR3 is TGTGCCAGCAGTGAAGCGCCACTAGCGATCTTCCAAGAGACCCAGTACTTC.

The chain is built from TRBV5-4 and TRBJ2-3, with no clear D. The CDR3 runs 13 residues. Germline values: CDR1 SGHNT, CDR2 YYREEE (reference sequence). The V end was cut by 0 bases, the J end by 1 base, with 3 bases between. CDR3 loop: CASSLVGTDTQYF. The CDR3, as DNA: TGTGCCAGCAGCTTGGTCGGCACAGATACGCAGTATTTT.

This chain links TRBV28 with TRBJ1-3, with a possible D match to TRBD1 (5 bases). There are 14 residues in the CDR3. Germline-derived CDR1 and CDR2 are MDHEN and SYDVKM. V was trimmed by 5 bases and J by 4 bases, leaving 12 bases between them. The CDR3 region is CASSQGRRGNTIYF. As DNA, the CDR3 is TGTGCCAGCAGTCAGGGAAGAAGAGGAAACACCATATATTTT.

In its sample, this clone was seen many times. V is TRBV7-2 and J is TRBJ2-1; 9 nucleotides match TRBD1. The CDR3 is made up of 13 amino acids. Germline V gives CDR1 SGHTA, CDR2 FQGNSA. V gave up 3 bases and J gave up 7 bases; unmatched junction bases: 1. Here the CDR3 DNA reads TGTGCCAGCAGCTTGGGACAGGGTAATGAGCAGTTCTTC. Encoded protein: CASSLGQGNEQFF.

CDR3 region: CASSESRFHSYEQYF. DNA of the CDR3: TGTGCCAGCAGTGAATCGAGGTTCCACTCCTACGAGCAGTACTTC. The gene calls are TRBV25-1 and TRBJ2-5, with unresolved D. The DNA end is a closer match to TRBJ2-7, so the J assignment may be wrong. The CDR3 length is 15 residues. Germline loops: CDR1 MGHDK, CDR2 SYGVNS.

The V call is TRBV28, the J call TRBJ1-2; the D gene is possibly TRBD1 (5 bases). Germline V gene sequence: CDR1 MDHEN, CDR2 SYDVKM. V gave up 4 bases and J gave up 4 bases, with 19 bases separating them. The CDR3 consists of 16 residues. The chain's CDR3 is CASSSPGGDGGYGYTF. In nucleotides, the CDR3 is TGTGCCAGCAGTTCCCCAGGAGGGGATGGTGGCTATGGCTACACCTTC.

This clone was counted between two and nine times. The chain couples TRBV30 to TRBJ2-3; 9 positions agree with TRBD2. Germline trimming cut 1 base from V and 2 bases from J; bases unmatched to any gene: 13. Germline V lookup: CDR1 GTSNPN, CDR2 SVGIG (reference sequence). This CDR3 region has 18 residues. CDR3 bases: TGTGCCTGGAGTGGTTTTGATCCCCTAGCGGGGACCACAGATACGCAGTATTTT. Encoded protein: CAWSGFDPLAGTTDTQYF.

This clone came up a few times. The J gene is TRBJ1-2, the V gene TRBV10-3; 9 nucleotides agree with TRBD1. This CDR3 comprises 14 residues. Unmatched junction bases numbered 8, after V lost 6 bases and J lost 6 bases. The V gene's germline CDR1 is ENHRY and CDR2 SYGVKD. This CDR3 reads CAIRGDREANGYTF. In DNA, the CDR3 is TGTGCCATCAGAGGGGACAGGGAGGCGAATGGCTACACCTTC.

The genes are TRBV9 and TRBJ2-2; D may be TRBD2 (6 bases). The CDR3 sequence is 16 residues long. The germline CDR1 and CDR2 sequences are SGDLS and YYNGEE. The V gene lost 4 bases and the J gene lost 4 bases, with 17 bases spanning the gap. CDR3 loop: CASSIGTGRATGELFF. The CDR3 DNA reads as TGTGCCAGCAGCATAGGGACTGGACGGGCCACCGGGGAGCTGTTTTTT. The full variable domain, in which reference TRBV9 and TRBJ2-2 provide the parts outside the CDR3, is DSGVTQTPKHLITATGQRVTLRCSPRSGDLSVYWYQQSLDQGLQFLIQYYNGEERAKGNILERFSAQQFPDLHSELNLSSLELGDSALYFCASSIGTGRATGELFFGEGSRLTVL.

This rearrangement joins TRBV4-2 to TRBJ2-1, with 13 bases lining up with TRBD2. The length of the CDR3 is 17 residues. The germline CDR1 and CDR2 sequences are LGHNA and YNFKEQ. The ends lost 0 bases at V and 9 bases at J; junction bases unmatched: 8. CDR3 DNA: TGTGCCAGCAGCCAAGACTGGACTAGCGGGAGCGGGGTTGAGCAGTTCTTC. It codes for CASSQDWTSGSGVEQFF.

The chain combines TRBV29-1 with TRBJ2-7, with 7 bases matching TRBD1. The CDR3 length is 13 residues. J gave up 6 bases and V 7 bases, and 12 bases lay outside the gene matches. Germline CDR1 and CDR2: SQVTM and ANQGSEA. This chain's CDR3 is CSGATGTGREQYF. The CDR3 nucleotides are TGCAGCGGTGCGACAGGGACGGGGCGCGAGCAGTACTTC.